This TCR beta chain was found in a study of T cell repertoires in aging, cancer and after chemotherapy. The template was genomic DNA from peripheral blood, not RNA. Rearranged V-D-J TRB sequences were amplified with a mixed TRB-A/B primer pool. TCRdb fed the multiplex PCR reads into MiXCR, producing one record per CDR3 protein. The top ten hold roughly an eighth of the sample, which has over 8,000 distinct CDR3 sequences, about 40% seen once. This CDR3 contains 15 residues. V shed 5 bases, J shed 0 bases, and the junction held 5 bases outside the gene matches. Looked up from germline, CDR1 is SGHVS and CDR2 is FNYEAQ.

This TCR came from a human donor with a solid tumor. Sequencing was performed on blood. This rearrangement joins TRBV7-6 to TRBJ2-5, with TRBD1 identical over 8 bases. The chain's CDR3 is CASSPKTGDQETQYF. The CDR3 coding sequence is TGTGCCAGCAGCCCAAAGACAGGGGACCAAGAGACCCAGTACTTC.